Reported below is one T cell receptor (beta chain). This sample was included in a study of human T cells and chemical hapten exposure. TCRdb reanalysed the RACE reads using MiXCR and keeps one entry per CDR3 protein. The data contain around 330,000 distinct CDR3 sequences, roughly 6% of them singletons. Time point of the sample: pre-sensitization, week 0. Treatment noted: therapeutic diphenylcyclopropenone sensitization with weekly scalp DPC. CDR3 size: 14 residues. The J segment lost 7 bases and the V segment lost 4 bases, leaving 10 bases of the junction unmatched. The germline V gene encodes CDR1 KGHSH and CDR2 LQKENI.

The V and J genes are TRBV18 and TRBJ2-7, with 7 bases matching TRBD1. The sequence came from a woman between 18 and 29 years old with alopecia areata. Some clones in this sample may be carry-over from other donors' samples. The sample consisted of whole blood, taken in connection with sensitization to the hapten diphenylcyclopropenone (DPC). The CDR3 reads CASSLLQGTGEQYF. The DNA of the CDR3 is TGTGCCAGCTCACTTTTACAGGGGACGGGAGAGCAGTACTTC. The whole variable domain, filled in from reference TRBV18 and TRBJ2-7, reads NAGVMQNPRHLVRRRGQEARLRCSPMKGHSHVYWYRQLPEEGLKFMVYLQKENIIDESGMPKERFSAEFPKEGPSILRIQQVVRGDSAAYFCASSLLQGTGEQYFGPGTRLTVT.